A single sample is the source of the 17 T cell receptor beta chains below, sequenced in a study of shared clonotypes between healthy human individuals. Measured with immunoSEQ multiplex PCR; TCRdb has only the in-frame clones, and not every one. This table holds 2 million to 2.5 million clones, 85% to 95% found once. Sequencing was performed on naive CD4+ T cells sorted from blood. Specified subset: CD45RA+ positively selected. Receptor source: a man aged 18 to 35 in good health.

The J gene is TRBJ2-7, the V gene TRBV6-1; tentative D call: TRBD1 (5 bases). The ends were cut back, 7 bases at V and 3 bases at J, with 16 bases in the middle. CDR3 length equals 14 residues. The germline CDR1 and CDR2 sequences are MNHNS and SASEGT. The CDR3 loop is CASTSGLVVYEQYF. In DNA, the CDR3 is TGTGCCAGCACCTCAGGGTTAGTAGTCTACGAGCAGTACTTC.

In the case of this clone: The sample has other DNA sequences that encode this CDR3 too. The CDR3 sequence is CASSLRSNQPQHF. CDR3 nucleotide sequence: TGTGCCAGCAGCTTAAGGAGCAATCAGCCCCAGCATTTT. The V gene is TRBV7-2, the J gene TRBJ1-5; D not certain. Trimming left V 2 bases short and J 1 base short, with 3 bases between. This CDR3 spans 13 amino acids. CDR1 SGHTA and CDR2 FQGNSA come from the germline V gene. The entire variable domain, with the rest obtained from reference TRBV7-2 and TRBJ1-5, is as follows: GAGVSQSPSNKVTEKGKDVELRCDPISGHTALYWYRQSLGQGLEFLIYFQGNSAPDKSGLPSDRFSAERTGGSVSTLTIQRTQQEDSAVYLCASSLRSNQPQHFGDGTRLSIL.

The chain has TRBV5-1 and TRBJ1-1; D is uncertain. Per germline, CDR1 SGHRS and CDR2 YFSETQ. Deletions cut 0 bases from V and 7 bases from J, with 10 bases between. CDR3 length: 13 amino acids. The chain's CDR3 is CASSLGPQDEAFF. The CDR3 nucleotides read TGCGCCAGCAGCTTGGGACCACAAGATGAAGCTTTCTTT.

For the CDR3, the DNA is TGCGCCAGCAGTGAACCGGGACTTAACAATGAGCAGTTCTTC. It yields the protein CASSEPGLNNEQFF. V is TRBV10-2 and J is TRBJ2-1, with D possibly matching TRBD2 (6 bases). Germline V gene sequence: CDR1 WSHSY, CDR2 SAAADI. The V end lost 3 bases, the J end lost 5 bases, and 11 bases lay between the germline ends. The CDR3 extends over 14 amino acids.

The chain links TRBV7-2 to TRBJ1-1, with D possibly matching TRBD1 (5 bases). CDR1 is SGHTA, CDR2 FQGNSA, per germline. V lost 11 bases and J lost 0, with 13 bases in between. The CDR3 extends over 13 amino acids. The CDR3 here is CAGTGFMNTEAFF. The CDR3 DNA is TGTGCCGGGACTGGCTTCATGAACACTGAAGCTTTCTTT. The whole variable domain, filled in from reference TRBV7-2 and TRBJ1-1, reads GAGVSQSPSNKVTEKGKDVELRCDPISGHTALYWYRQSLGQGLEFLIYFQGNSAPDKSGLPSDRFSAERTGGSVSTLTIQRTQQEDSAVYLCAGTGFMNTEAFFGQGTRLTVV.

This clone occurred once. CDR3 region: CASGQLTDTQYF. The CDR3 DNA reads TGTGCCAGCGGGCAGCTCACAGATACGCAGTATTTT. The chain recombines TRBV9 with TRBJ2-3; D is unresolved. The CDR3 sequence is 12 residues long. CDR1 and CDR2 from the germline V gene are SGDLS and YYNGEE. V was clipped by 7 bases and J by 2 bases, with 8 bases between them.

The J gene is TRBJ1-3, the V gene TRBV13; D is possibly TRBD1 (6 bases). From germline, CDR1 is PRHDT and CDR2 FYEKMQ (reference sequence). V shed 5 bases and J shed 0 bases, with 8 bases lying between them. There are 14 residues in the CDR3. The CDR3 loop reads CASSHRASGNTIYF. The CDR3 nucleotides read TGTGCCAGCAGCCACAGGGCCTCTGGAAACACCATATATTTT.

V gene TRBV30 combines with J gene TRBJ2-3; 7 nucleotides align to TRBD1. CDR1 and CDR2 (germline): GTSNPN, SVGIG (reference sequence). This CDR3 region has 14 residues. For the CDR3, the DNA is TGTGCATTCCAGGGGGTGATACGTACAGATACGCAGTATTTT. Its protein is CAFQGVIRTDTQYF.

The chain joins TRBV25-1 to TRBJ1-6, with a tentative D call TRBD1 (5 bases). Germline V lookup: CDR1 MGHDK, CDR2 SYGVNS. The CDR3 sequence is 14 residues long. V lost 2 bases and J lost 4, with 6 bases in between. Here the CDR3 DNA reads TGTGCCAGCAGTGAACAGGGATATAATTCACCCCTCCACTTT. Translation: CASSEQGYNSPLHF.

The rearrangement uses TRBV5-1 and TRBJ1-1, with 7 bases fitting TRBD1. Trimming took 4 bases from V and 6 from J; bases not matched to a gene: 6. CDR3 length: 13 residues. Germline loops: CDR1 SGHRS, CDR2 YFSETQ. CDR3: CASSPRQGAEAFF. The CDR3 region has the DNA TGCGCCAGCAGCCCTCGACAGGGCGCTGAAGCTTTCTTT. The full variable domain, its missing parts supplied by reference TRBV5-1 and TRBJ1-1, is KAGVTQTPRYLIKTRGQQVTLSCSPISGHRSVSWYQQTPGQGLQFLFEYFSETQRNKGNFPGRFSGRQFSNSRSEMNVSTLELGDSALYLCASSPRQGAEAFFGQGTRLTVV.

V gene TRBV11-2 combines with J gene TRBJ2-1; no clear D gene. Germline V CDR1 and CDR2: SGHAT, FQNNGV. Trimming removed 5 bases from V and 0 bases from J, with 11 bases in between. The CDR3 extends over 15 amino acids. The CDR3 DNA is TGTGCCAGCAGCCGCACCGGGTACTCCTACAATGAGCAGTTCTTC. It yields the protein CASSRTGYSYNEQFF.

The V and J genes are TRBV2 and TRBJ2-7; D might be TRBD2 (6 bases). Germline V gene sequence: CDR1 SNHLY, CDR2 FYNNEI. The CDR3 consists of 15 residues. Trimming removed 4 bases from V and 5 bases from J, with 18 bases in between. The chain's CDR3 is CASSGGVLTVHEQYF. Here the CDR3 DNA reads TGTGCCAGCAGTGGCGGGGTATTGACCGTCCACGAGCAGTACTTC.

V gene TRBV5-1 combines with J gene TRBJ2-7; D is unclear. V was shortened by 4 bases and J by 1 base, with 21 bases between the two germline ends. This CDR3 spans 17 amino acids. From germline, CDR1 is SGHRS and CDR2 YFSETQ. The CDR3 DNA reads TGCGCCAGCAGCCCCTGGTTAGTTGGTACGGGTTCCTACGAGCAGTACTTC. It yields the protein CASSPWLVGTGSYEQYF.

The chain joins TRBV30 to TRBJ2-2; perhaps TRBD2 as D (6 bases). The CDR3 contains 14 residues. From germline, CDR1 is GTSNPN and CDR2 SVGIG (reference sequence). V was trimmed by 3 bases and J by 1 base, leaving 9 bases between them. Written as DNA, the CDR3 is TGTGCCTGGAGGAGACTAGTGAACACCGGGGAGCTGTTTTTT. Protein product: CAWRRLVNTGELFF.

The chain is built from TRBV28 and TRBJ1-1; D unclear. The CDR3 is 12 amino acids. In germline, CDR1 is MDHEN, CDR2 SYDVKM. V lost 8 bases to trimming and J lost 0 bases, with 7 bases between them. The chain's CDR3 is CASGSMNTEAFF. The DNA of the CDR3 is TGTGCCAGCGGCTCAATGAACACTGAAGCTTTCTTT. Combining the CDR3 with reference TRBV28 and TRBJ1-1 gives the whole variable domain DVKVTQSSRYLVKRTGEKVFLECVQDMDHENMFWYRQDPGLGLRLIYFSYDVKMKEKGDIPEGYSVSREKKERFSLILESASTNQTSMYLCASGSMNTEAFFGQGTRLTVV.

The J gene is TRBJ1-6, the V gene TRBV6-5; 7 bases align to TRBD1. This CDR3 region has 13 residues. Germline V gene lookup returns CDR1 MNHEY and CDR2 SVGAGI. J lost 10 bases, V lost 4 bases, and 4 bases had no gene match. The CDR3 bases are TGTGCCAGCAGTTTGACAGGGTCCTCACCCCTCCACTTT. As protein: CASSLTGSSPLHF.

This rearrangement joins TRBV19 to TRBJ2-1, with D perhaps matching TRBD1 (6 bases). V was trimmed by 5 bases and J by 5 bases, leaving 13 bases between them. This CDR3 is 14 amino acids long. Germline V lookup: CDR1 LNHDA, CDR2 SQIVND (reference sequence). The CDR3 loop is CASSPPDRDNEQFF. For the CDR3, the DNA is TGTGCCAGTAGTCCACCGGACAGAGACAATGAGCAGTTCTTC.